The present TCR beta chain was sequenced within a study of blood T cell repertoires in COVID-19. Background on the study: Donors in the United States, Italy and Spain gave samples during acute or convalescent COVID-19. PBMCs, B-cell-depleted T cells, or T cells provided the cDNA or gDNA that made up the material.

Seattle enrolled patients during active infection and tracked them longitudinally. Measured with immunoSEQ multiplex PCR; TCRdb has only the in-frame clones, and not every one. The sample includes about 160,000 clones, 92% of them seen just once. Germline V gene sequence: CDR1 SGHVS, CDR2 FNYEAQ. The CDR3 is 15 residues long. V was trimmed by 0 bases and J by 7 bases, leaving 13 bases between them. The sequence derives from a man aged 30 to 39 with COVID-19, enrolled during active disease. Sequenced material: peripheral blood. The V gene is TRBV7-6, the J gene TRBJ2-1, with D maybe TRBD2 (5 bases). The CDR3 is CASSLARAGGNEQFF. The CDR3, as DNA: TGTGCCAGCAGCTTAGCGAGGGCCGGTGGGAATGAGCAGTTCTTC.